This T cell receptor beta chain derives from a study of blood T cells in healthy people across ages. Study observations and caveats: A greater number of naive CD4+ cells and higher diversity distinguished long-lived donors from aged donors. Possibly, changes in expanded clonotypes were confounded because donor CMV status was unknown. With age, beta diversity per million T cells declined roughly linearly, significantly by about 37.

A second PCR of roughly 7 to 11 cycles used a sample-barcoded 5' primer and a J-beta primer mix. TCRdb called the 5' RACE reads again in MiXCR, with one record for every CDR3 protein. The profile shows about 730,000 distinct CDR3 sequences, roughly 43% of them singletons. V was trimmed by 5 bases and J by 0 bases, leaving 7 bases between them. Germline lookup yields CDR1 SEHNR and CDR2 FQNEAQ (reference sequence). The CDR3 runs 13 residues. This clonotype has ten or more counts. Its target is not known. The V gene is TRBV7-9, the J gene TRBJ1-2, with D unresolved. Sequenced sample: blood. The TCR was taken from a woman in her sixties or seventies in good health. This CDR3 reads CASSPGSNYGYTF. CDR3 coding DNA: TGTGCCAGCAGCCCCGGATCTAACTATGGCTACACCTTC.